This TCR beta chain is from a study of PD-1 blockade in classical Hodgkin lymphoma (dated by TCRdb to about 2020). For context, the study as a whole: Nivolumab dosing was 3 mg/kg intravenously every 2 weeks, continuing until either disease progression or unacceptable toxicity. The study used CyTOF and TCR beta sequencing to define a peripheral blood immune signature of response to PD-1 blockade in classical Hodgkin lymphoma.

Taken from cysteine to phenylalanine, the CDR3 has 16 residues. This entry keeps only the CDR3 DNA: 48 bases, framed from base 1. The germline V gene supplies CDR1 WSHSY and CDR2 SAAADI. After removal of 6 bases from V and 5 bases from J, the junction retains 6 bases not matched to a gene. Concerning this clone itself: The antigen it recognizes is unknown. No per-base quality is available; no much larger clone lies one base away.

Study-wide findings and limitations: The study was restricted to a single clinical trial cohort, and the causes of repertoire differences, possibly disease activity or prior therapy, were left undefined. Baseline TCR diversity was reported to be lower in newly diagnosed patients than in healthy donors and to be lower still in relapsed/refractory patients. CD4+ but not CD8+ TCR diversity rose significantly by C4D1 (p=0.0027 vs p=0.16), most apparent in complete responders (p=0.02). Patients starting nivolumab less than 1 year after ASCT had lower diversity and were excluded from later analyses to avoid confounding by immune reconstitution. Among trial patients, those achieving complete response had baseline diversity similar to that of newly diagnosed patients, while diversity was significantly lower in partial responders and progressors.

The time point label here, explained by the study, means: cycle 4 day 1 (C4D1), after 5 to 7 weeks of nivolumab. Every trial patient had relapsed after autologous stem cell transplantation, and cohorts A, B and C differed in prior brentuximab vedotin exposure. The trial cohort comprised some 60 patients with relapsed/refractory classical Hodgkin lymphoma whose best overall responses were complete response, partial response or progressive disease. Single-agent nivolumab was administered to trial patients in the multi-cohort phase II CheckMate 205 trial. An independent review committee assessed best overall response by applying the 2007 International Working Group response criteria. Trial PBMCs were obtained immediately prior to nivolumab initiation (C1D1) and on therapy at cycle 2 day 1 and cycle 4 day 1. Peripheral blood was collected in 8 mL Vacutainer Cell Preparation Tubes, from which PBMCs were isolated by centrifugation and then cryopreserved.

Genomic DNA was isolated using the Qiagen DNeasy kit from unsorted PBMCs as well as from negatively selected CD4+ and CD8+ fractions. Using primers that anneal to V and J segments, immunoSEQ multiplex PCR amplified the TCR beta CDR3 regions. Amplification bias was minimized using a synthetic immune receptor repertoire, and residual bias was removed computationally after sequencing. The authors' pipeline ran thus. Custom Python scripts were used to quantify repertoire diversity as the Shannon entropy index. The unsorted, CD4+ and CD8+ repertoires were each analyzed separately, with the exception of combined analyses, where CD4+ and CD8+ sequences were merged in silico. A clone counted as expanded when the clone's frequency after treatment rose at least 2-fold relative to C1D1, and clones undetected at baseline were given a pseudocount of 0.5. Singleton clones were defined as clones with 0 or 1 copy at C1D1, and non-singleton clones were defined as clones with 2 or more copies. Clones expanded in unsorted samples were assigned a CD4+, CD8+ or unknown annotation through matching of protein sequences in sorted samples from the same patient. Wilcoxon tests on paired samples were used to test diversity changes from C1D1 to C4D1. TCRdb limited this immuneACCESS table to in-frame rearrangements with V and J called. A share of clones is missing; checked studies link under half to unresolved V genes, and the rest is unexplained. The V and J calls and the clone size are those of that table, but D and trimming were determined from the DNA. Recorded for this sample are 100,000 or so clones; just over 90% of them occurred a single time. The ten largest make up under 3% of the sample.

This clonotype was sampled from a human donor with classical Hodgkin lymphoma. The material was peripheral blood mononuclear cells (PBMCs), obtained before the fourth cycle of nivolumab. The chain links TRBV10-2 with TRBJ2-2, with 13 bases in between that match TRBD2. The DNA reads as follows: TGCGCCAGCAGCCTTACTAGCGGGGGGGCAACCGGGGAGCTGTTTTTT. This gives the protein CASSLTSGGATGELFF.